The 22 T cell receptor beta chains reported below all come from one sample, sequenced in a study of T cells in Graves' hyperthyroidism and ophthalmopathy. Researchers took RNA transcripts and amplified the TCR beta CDR3 regions from them. Initially, a first-round RT-PCR of the TCR CDR3 employed the HTBI primer set. MiXCR was run by TCRdb on the multiplex PCR reads, yielding one entry per CDR3 protein. The table records hundreds of thousands of distinct CDR3 sequences, about 15% of them present only once. The sequenced material came from blood. Receptors originate from a woman between 40 and 55 years old with Graves' ophthalmopathy.

This clonotype was detected many times. This chain links TRBV2 with TRBJ2-7, with TRBD1 matching 7 bases. The germline CDR1 and CDR2 sequences are SNHLY and FYNNEI. J gave up 0 bases and V 6 bases, and 5 bases lay outside the gene matches. The CDR3 length is 14 residues. The CDR3: CASRGDSFSYEQYF. The CDR3 DNA reads as TGTGCCAGCAGAGGGGACAGCTTCTCCTACGAGCAGTACTTC.

J is TRBJ2-7 and V is TRBV24-1, with 10 positions matching TRBD2. With V trimmed by 4 bases and J by 0 bases, 8 bases remained unmatched. The CDR3 loop spans 17 amino acids. Germline V CDR1 and CDR2: KGHDR, SFDVKD. The CDR3 DNA follows: TGTGCCACCAGTGACTCTGCCACTAGCGGGGCCTCCTACGAGCAGTACTTC. This sequence encodes CATSDSATSGASYEQYF.

This clonotype was recorded many times. This chain uses TRBV30 with TRBJ2-5; no definite D call. The CDR3 is made up of 13 amino acids. V was pared by 0 bases and J by 5 bases, with 10 bases between. CDR1 and CDR2 from the germline V gene are GTSNPN and SVGIG (reference sequence). CDR3 region: CAWSVRGVETQYF. The CDR3 DNA follows: TGTGCCTGGAGTGTACGTGGGGTGGAGACCCAGTACTTC.

This clonotype has at least ten counts. The rearrangement joins TRBV18 to TRBJ1-1; the D gene is possibly TRBD1 (6 bases). From germline, CDR1 is KGHSH and CDR2 LQKENI. Trimming shortened V by 3 bases and J by 4 bases, and 15 bases separated the two germline ends. This CDR3 has 15 amino acids. CDR3 in DNA: TGTGCCAGCTCACCGGAACAGGGTTTCGGCACTGAAGCTTTCTTT. Its translation is CASSPEQGFGTEAFF.

This clonotype showed up many times. A clone one base away is much larger, so this may be a read error. The rearrangement uses TRBV11-3 and TRBJ2-7, with a weak D call TRBD2 (6 bases). V was clipped by 6 bases and J by 7 bases, with 10 bases between them. CDR1 is SGHNT and CDR2 is YENEEA in the germline V gene. CDR3 length: 11 residues. In DNA, the CDR3 is TGTGCCAGCAGTGGGGCGGGGGAGCAGTACTTC. It codes for CASSGAGEQYF.

This clonotype was detected many times. The genes are TRBV12-3 or TRBV12-4 and TRBJ1-1, with D perhaps TRBD1 (5 bases). This CDR3 spans 15 amino acids. V lost 2 bases and J 0 bases, leaving 10 bases between the germline ends. In nucleotides, the CDR3 is TGTGCCAGCAGTTTAAATGGGGCGATGAACACTGAAGCTTTCTTT. It specifies CASSLNGAMNTEAFF.

This clonotype was recorded many times. This rearrangement joins TRBV20-1 to TRBJ2-7; D unclear. The V and J ends lost 6 bases and 5 bases respectively, with 11 bases between them. From germline, CDR1 is DFQATT and CDR2 SNEGSKA (reference sequence). The CDR3 has 11 residues. CDR3 sequence (DNA): TGCAGTGCGAAACATGACCACGAGCAGTACTTC. Protein product: CSAKHDHEQYF.

In this sample, this clonotype turned up many times. The chain is built from TRBV28 and TRBJ2-7; 13 nucleotides agree with TRBD2. CDR3 length: 15 residues. Germline CDR1 reads MDHEN; CDR2 reads SYDVKM. Trimming at V came to 4 bases and at J to 9 bases, leaving 9 bases not matched to a gene. The CDR3 nucleotides are TGTGCCAGCAGTTCACCGGGACTAGCGGGACAGTGGCAGTACTTC. Amino acids: CASSSPGLAGQWQYF.

This clonotype was seen a few times. J is TRBJ2-7 and V is TRBV20-1; TRBD2 aligns across 9 bases. The CDR3 is made up of 17 amino acids. V was pared by 5 bases and J by 5 bases, with 19 bases of the junction left unmatched. The germline gives CDR1 DFQATT, CDR2 SNEGSKA (reference sequence). CDR3 sequence (DNA): TGCAGTGCTTATTCACTTCGGGCTAGCGGGACGGTCGACGAGCAGTACTTC. Its translation: CSAYSLRASGTVDEQYF.

The rearrangement links TRBV28 to TRBJ2-7; 8 positions match TRBD1. This CDR3 is built from 11 residues. CDR1 and CDR2 from the germline V gene are MDHEN and SYDVKM. V dropped 9 bases and J dropped 2; count of bases not matched to a gene: 0. CDR3: CARTGAYEQYF. In nucleotides, the CDR3 is TGTGCCAGGACAGGGGCCTACGAGCAGTACTTC.

V is TRBV12-3 or TRBV12-4 and J is TRBJ1-5; D unresolved. Between the trimmed V and J ends, which lost 5 bases and 7 bases, there was a span of 12 bases. This CDR3 is built from 13 residues. The CDR3 loop reads CASSQKSGQPQHF. Written as DNA, the CDR3 is TGTGCCAGCAGTCAAAAGTCCGGCCAGCCCCAGCATTTT.

This clonotype was counted at least ten times. The chain joins TRBV7-2 to TRBJ2-7, with D possibly called TRBD1 or TRBD2 (5 bases each). V lost 5 bases, J lost 6 bases, and 14 bases lay in between. The CDR3 is 13 residues long. In germline, CDR1 is SGHTA, CDR2 FQGNSA. The CDR3: CASSPLLGTEQYF. The CDR3 bases are TGTGCCAGCAGCCCCCTTCTCGGGACCGAGCAGTACTTC.

There are many counts of this clonotype. The chain recombines TRBV6-5 with TRBJ1-2; D unresolved. Deletions cut 0 bases from V and 7 bases from J, with 9 bases between. Germline-derived CDR1 and CDR2 are MNHEY and SVGAGI. The CDR3 extends over 13 amino acids. The CDR3 here is CASSYSNEGGYTF. Here the CDR3 DNA reads TGTGCCAGCAGTTACTCGAACGAAGGTGGCTACACCTTC.

This clonotype has at least ten counts. V is TRBV19 and J is TRBJ2-3, with D perhaps TRBD2 (6 bases). The germline V gene has CDR1 LNHDA and CDR2 SQIVND (reference sequence). Trimming removed 4 bases from V and 2 bases from J, with 13 bases in between. The CDR3 runs 15 residues. The CDR3 sequence is CASSTRRGLTDTQYF. CDR3 DNA: TGTGCCAGTAGTACGCGGAGGGGACTCACAGATACGCAGTATTTT.

The table lists this clonotype with many counts. J is TRBJ1-1 and V is TRBV7-3; 7 nucleotides line up with TRBD1. Germline CDR1 SGHTA, CDR2 FQGTGA. V shed 5 bases and J 10 bases; nucleotides not matched to a gene: 10. CDR3 length: 13 residues. The CDR3 here is CASSTTGERGAFF. As DNA, the CDR3 is TGTGCCAGCAGCACAACAGGGGAGAGGGGAGCTTTCTTT.

The V and J genes are TRBV28 and TRBJ1-1, with 8 bases matching TRBD1. The V segment lost 8 bases and the J segment 6 bases; nucleotides outside the gene matches: 17. The CDR3 has 16 residues. Germline CDR1 MDHEN, CDR2 SYDVKM. DNA for the CDR3: TGTGCCAGCGTGACCGGGGCCGGACAGGGTCTCTCTGAAGCTTTCTTT. It yields the protein CASVTGAGQGLSEAFF. Based on the CDR3 plus reference TRBV28 and TRBJ1-1, the full variable domain is DVKVTQSSRYLVKRTGEKVFLECVQDMDHENMFWYRQDPGLGLRLIYFSYDVKMKEKGDIPEGYSVSREKKERFSLILESASTNQTSMYLCASVTGAGQGLSEAFFGQGTRLTVV.

The chain employs TRBV6-2 or TRBV6-3 and TRBJ2-7; 9 positions match TRBD1. The CDR3 contains 15 residues. The germline V gene encodes CDR1 MNHEY and CDR2 SVGEGT. V trimming: 5 bases; J trimming: 2 bases; junction bases outside the gene matches: 7. The CDR3 loop reads CASSGGQGNAYEQYF. The CDR3 coding sequence is TGTGCCAGCAGTGGGGGACAGGGTAATGCCTACGAGCAGTACTTC.

In this sample, this clonotype turned up many times. The rearrangement joins TRBV28 to TRBJ2-7; D not certain. The CDR3 sequence is 15 residues long. CDR1 MDHEN and CDR2 SYDVKM come from the germline V gene. V lost 5 bases and J 3 bases, leaving 17 bases between the germline ends. The CDR3, as DNA: TGTGCCAGCAGTACCCCCTCAGCCCTAATCTACGAGCAGTACTTC. Amino acid sequence: CASSTPSALIYEQYF.

This clonotype was seen more than once but under ten times. The chain couples TRBV14 to TRBJ2-7, with D maybe TRBD2 (6 bases). This CDR3 comprises 14 residues. The germline V and J ends were trimmed by 4 bases and 5 bases, with 15 bases remaining between them. Germline CDR1 SGHDN, CDR2 FVKESK. CDR3 bases: TGTGCCAGCAGCCCCCTGGCTACGGGAGACGAGCAGTACTTC. This translates into CASSPLATGDEQYF.

This clonotype occurred many times. The chain employs TRBV28 and TRBJ1-2; TRBD1 aligns across 8 bases. Germline loops: CDR1 MDHEN, CDR2 SYDVKM. This CDR3 comprises 12 residues. V dropped 7 bases and J dropped 5; count of bases not matched to a gene: 3. Here the CDR3 DNA reads TGTGCCAGCAAAACAGGGGGGTATGGCTACACCTTC. It yields the protein CASKTGGYGYTF.

The sample holds many counts of this clonotype. V gene TRBV6-1 combines with J gene TRBJ2-5, with 10 positions matching TRBD1. The V and J ends lost 6 bases and 5 bases, in that order; junction bases with no gene match: 9. Germline V gene lookup returns CDR1 MNHNS and CDR2 SASEGT. The CDR3 is 15 amino acids. The chain's CDR3 is CASSRVTGGMETQYF. CDR3 in DNA: TGTGCCAGCAGCAGGGTGACAGGGGGCATGGAGACCCAGTACTTC.

This clonotype was seen ten or more times. The genes are TRBV6-1 and TRBJ1-1, with D possibly TRBD1 on 5 matching bases. The V and J ends lost 2 bases and 4 bases respectively, with 11 bases between them. Germline-derived CDR1 and CDR2 are MNHNS and SASEGT. This CDR3 is 14 amino acids long. The CDR3 DNA reads as TGTGCCAGCAGTGAATGGGGGGAGGGCACTGAAGCTTTCTTT. Residues: CASSEWGEGTEAFF.